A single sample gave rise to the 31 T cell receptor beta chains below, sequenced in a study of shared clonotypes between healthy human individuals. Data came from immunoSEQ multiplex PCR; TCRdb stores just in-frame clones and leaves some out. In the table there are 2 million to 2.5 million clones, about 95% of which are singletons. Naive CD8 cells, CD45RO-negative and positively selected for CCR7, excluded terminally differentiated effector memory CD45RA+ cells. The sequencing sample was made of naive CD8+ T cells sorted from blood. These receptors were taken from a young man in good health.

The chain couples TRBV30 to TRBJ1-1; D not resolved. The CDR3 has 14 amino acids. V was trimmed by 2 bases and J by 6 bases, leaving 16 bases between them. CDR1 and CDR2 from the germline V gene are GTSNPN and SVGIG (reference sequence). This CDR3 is CAWSKIGSRPEAFF. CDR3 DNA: TGTGCCTGGAGTAAAATTGGCAGCCGGCCTGAAGCTTTCTTT. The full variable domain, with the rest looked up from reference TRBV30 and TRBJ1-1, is SQTIHQWPATLVQPVGSPLSLECTVEGTSNPNLYWYRQAAGRGLQLLFYSVGIGQISSEVPQNLSASRPQDRQFILSSKKLLLSDSGFYLCAWSKIGSRPEAFFGQGTRLTVV.

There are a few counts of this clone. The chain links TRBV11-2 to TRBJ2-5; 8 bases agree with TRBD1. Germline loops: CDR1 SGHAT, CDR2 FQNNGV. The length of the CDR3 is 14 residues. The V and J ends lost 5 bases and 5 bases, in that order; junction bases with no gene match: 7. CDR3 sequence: CASSHGQGGETQYF. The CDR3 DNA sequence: TGTGCCAGCAGCCATGGACAGGGTGGTGAGACCCAGTACTTC. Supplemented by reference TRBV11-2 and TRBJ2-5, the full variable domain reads EAGVAQSPRYKIIEKRQSVAFWCNPISGHATLYWYQQILGQGPKLLIQFQNNGVVDDSQLPKDRFSAERLKGVDSTLKIQPAKLEDSAVYLCASSHGQGGETQYFGPGTRLLVL.

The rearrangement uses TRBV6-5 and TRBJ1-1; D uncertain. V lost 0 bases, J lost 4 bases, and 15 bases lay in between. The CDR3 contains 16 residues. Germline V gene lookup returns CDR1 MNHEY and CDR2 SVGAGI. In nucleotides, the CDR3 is TGTGCCAGCAGTTACTCGACCGGGGAAGGGAGCACTGAAGCTTTCTTT. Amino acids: CASSYSTGEGSTEAFF.

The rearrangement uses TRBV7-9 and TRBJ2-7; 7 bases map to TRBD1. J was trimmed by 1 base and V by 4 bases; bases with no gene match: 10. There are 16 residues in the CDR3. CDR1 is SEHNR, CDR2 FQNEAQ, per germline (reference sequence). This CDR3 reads CASSSRQGIGSYEQYF. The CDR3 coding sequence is TGTGCCAGCAGCTCGAGACAGGGTATAGGGTCCTACGAGCAGTACTTC.

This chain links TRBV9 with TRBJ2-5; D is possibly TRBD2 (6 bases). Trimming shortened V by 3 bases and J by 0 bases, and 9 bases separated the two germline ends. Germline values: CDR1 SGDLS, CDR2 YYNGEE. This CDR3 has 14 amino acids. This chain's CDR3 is CASSDRLDQETQYF. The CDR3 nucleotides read TGTGCCAGCAGCGACCGACTAGACCAAGAGACCCAGTACTTC.

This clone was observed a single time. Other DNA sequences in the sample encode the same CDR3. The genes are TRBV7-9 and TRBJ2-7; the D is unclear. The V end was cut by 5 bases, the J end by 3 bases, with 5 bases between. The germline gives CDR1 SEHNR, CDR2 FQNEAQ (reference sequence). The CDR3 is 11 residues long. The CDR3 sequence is CASSTIYEQYF. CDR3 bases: TGTGCCAGCAGCACAATCTACGAGCAGTACTTC.

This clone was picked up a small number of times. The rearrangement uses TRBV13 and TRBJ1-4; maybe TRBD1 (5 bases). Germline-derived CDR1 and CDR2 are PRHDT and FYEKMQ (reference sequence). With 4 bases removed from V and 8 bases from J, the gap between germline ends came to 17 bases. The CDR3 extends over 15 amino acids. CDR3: CASSSGGSLGEKLFF. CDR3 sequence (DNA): TGTGCCAGCAGCTCGGGGGGAAGTCTTGGAGAAAAACTGTTTTTT.

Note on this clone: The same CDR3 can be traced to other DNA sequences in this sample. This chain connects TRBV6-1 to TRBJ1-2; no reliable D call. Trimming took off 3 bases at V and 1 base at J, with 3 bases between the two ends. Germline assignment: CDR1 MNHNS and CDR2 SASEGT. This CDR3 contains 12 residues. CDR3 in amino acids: CASSEGNYGYTF. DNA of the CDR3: TGTGCCAGCAGTGAGGGTAACTATGGCTACACCTTC.

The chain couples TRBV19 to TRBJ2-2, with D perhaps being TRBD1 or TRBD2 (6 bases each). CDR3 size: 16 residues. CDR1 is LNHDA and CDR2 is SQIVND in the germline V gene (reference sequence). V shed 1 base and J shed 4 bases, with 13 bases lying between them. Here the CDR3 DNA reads TGTGCCAGTAGTATAGCCGGGGGCAGGGGCACCGGGGAGCTGTTTTTT. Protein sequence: CASSIAGGRGTGELFF.

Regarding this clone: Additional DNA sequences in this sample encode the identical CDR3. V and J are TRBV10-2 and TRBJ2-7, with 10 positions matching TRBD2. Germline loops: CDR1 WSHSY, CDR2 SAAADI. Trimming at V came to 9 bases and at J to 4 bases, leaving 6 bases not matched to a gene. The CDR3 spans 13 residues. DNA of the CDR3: TGCGCCAGTTCACTAGCGGGGCTGTACGAGCAGTACTTC. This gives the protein CASSLAGLYEQYF.

The CDR3 DNA reads as TGTGCCAGTAGTGCGGACCTTAACTACGAGCAGTACTTC. Its protein product is CASSADLNYEQYF. The rearrangement links TRBV19 to TRBJ2-7; no reliable D call. The CDR3 consists of 13 residues. V was trimmed by 5 bases and J by 3 bases, leaving 11 bases between them. CDR1 LNHDA and CDR2 SQIVND come from the germline V gene (reference sequence).

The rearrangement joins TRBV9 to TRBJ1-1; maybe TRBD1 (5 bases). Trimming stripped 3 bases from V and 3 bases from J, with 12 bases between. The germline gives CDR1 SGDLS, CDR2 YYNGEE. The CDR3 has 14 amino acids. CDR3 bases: TGTGCCAGCAGCGCCGGCGAGGGGTACACTGAAGCTTTCTTT. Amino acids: CASSAGEGYTEAFF.

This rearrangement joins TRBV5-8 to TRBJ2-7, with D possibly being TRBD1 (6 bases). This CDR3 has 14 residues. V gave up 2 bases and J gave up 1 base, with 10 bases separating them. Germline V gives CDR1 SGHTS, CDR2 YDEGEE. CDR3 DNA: TGTGCCAGCAGCTTCCGGGACATTTCCTACGAGCAGTACTTC. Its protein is CASSFRDISYEQYF.

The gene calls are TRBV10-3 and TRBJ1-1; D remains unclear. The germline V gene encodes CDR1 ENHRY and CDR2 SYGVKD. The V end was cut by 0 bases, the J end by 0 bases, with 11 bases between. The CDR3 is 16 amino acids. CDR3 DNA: TGTGCCATCAGTGAGTCTGAAACACTTCTGAACACTGAAGCTTTCTTT. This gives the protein CAISESETLLNTEAFF.

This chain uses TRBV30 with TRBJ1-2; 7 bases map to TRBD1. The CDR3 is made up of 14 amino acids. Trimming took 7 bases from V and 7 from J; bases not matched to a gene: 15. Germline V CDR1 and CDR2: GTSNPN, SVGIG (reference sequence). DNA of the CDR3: TGTGCCTACTCGACAGGGTCGGATTGGGCTGGCTACACCTTC. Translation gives CAYSTGSDWAGYTF.

The CDR3 nucleotides read TGTGCCAGCAGCGTAGATGGGACAGGGAAGTACGAGCAGTACTTC. Its translation is CASSVDGTGKYEQYF. V is TRBV9 and J is TRBJ2-7; 9 nucleotides line up with TRBD1. Losses at the gene ends were 0 bases for V and 4 bases for J; bases not matched to a gene: 5. The CDR3 contains 15 residues. CDR1 is SGDLS, CDR2 YYNGEE, per germline.

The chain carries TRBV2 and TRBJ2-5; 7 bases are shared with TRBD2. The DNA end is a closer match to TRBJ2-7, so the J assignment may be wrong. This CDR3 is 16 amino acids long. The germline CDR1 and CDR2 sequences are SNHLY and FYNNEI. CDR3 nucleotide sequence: TGTGCCAGCAGTGAATCTCCGCTAGCGGTAACCTACGAGCAGTACTTC. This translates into CASSESPLAVTYEQYF.

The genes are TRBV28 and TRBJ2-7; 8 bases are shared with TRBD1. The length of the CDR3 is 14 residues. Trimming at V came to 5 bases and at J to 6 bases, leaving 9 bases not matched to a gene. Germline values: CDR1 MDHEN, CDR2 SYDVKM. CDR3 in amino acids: CASSPTGQAGEQYF. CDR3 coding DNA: TGTGCCAGCAGTCCAACGGGACAGGCAGGCGAGCAGTACTTC. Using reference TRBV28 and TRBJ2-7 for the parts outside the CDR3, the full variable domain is DVKVTQSSRYLVKRTGEKVFLECVQDMDHENMFWYRQDPGLGLRLIYFSYDVKMKEKGDIPEGYSVSREKKERFSLILESASTNQTSMYLCASSPTGQAGEQYFGPGTRLTVT.

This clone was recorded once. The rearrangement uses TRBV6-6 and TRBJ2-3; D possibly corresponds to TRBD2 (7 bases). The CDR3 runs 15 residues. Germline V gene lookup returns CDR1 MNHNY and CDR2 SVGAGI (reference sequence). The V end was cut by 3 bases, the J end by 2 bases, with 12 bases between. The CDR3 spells CASSYGGANTDTQYF. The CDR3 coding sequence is TGTGCCAGCAGTTATGGGGGGGCGAACACAGATACGCAGTATTTT.

CDR3 loop: CSVATGVGGEAFF. DNA for the CDR3: TGCAGCGTTGCGACAGGGGTTGGGGGTGAAGCTTTCTTT. V usage is TRBV29-1 and J usage is TRBJ1-1; TRBD1 agrees at 8 bases. Losses at the gene ends were 4 bases for V and 7 bases for J; bases not matched to a gene: 8. This CDR3 region has 13 residues. Germline-derived CDR1 and CDR2 are SQVTM and ANQGSEA.

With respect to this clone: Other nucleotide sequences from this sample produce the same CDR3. The CDR3 reads CASSIVGGTEAFF. DNA for the CDR3: TGTGCCAGTAGTATAGTAGGCGGGACTGAAGCTTTCTTT. The chain links TRBV19 to TRBJ1-1; D is unresolved. The germline V gene encodes CDR1 LNHDA and CDR2 SQIVND (reference sequence). The CDR3 is made up of 13 amino acids. The V and J ends lost 1 base and 5 bases respectively, with 8 bases between them.

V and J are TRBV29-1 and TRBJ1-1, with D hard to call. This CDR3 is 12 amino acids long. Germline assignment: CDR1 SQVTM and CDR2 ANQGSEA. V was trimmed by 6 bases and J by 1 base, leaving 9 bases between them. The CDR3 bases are TGCAGCGTGGCTGGCGGGAACACTGAAGCTTTCTTT. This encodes CSVAGGNTEAFF.

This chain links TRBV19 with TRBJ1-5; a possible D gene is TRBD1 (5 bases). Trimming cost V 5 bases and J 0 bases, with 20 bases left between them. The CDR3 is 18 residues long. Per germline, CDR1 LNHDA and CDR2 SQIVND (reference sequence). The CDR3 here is CASSSPGTEEYSNQPQHF. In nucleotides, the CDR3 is TGTGCCAGTAGTTCTCCCGGGACGGAAGAATATAGCAATCAGCCCCAGCATTTT.

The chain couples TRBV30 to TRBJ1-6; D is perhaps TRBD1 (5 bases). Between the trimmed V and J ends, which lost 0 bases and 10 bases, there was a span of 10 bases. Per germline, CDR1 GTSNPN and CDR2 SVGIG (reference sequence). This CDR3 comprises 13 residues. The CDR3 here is CAWSVLEGSPLHF. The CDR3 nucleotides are TGTGCCTGGAGTGTACTGGAGGGGTCACCCCTCCACTTT.

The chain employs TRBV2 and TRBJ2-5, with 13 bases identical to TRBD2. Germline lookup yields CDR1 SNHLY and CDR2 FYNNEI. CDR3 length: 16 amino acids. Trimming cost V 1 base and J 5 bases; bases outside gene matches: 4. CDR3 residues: CASSEGTSGRVETQYF. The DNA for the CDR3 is TGTGCCAGCAGTGAAGGGACTAGCGGGAGAGTCGAGACCCAGTACTTC.

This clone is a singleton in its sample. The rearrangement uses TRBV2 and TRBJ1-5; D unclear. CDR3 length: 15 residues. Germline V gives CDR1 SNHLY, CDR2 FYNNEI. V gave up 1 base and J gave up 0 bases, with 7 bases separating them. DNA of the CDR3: TGTGCCAGCAGTGAAGTTTGGAGTAGCAATCAGCCCCAGCATTTT. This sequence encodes CASSEVWSSNQPQHF.

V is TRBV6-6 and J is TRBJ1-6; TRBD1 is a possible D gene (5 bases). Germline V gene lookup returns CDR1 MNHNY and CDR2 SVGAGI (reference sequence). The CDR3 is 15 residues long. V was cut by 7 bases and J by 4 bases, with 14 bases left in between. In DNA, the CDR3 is TGTGCCAGCATTGGGACCGTAGATTATAATTCACCCCTCCACTTT. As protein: CASIGTVDYNSPLHF.

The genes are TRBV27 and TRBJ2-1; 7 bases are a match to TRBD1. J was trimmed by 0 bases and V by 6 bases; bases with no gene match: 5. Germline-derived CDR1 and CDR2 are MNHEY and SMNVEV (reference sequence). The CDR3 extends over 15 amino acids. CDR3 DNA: TGTGCCAGCAGCCCGGGACAGAGCTCCTACAATGAGCAGTTCTTC. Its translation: CASSPGQSSYNEQFF.

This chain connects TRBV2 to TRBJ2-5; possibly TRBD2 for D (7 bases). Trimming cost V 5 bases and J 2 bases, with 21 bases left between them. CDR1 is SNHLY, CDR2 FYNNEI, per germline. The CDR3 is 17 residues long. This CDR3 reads CASSKGEGELLQETQYF. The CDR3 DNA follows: TGTGCCAGCAGTAAGGGGGAGGGAGAGCTATTACAAGAGACCCAGTACTTC.

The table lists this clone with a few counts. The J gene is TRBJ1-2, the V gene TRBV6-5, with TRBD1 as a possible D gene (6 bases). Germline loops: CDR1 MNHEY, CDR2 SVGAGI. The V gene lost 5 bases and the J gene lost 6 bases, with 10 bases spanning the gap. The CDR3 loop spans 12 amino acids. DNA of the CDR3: TGTGCCAGCAGTAACACAGGGAATGGCTACACCTTC. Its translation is CASSNTGNGYTF.

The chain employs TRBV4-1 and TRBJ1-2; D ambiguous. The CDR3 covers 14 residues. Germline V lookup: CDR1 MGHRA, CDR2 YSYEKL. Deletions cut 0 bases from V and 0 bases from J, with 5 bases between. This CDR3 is CASSQDGANYGYTF. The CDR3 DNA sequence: TGCGCCAGCAGCCAAGATGGGGCTAACTATGGCTACACCTTC.